Below are 9 T cell receptor beta chains sequenced from a single sample in a study of cytomegalovirus exposure and HLA in healthy donors. The PCR had 60 Vbeta and 13 Jbeta primers. The repertoire was sequenced with immunoSEQ multiplex PCR; TCRdb's copy has only in-frame clones and lacks some. The sample has fewer than 250,000 clones, roughly 81% seen once. The sequenced sample consisted of PBMCs. Receptors originate from a woman aged 25 to 39 in good health and CMV-seropositive.

The chain combines TRBV5-1 with TRBJ2-3; D call uncertain. The CDR3 has 16 amino acids. Trimming removed 0 bases from V and 0 bases from J, with 11 bases in between. The V gene's germline CDR1 is SGHRS and CDR2 YFSETQ. Written as DNA, the CDR3 is TGCGCCAGCAGCTTGGACAGAGAGCTTAGCACAGATACGCAGTATTTT. Protein product: CASSLDRELSTDTQYF. Filled out from reference TRBV5-1 and TRBJ2-3, the complete variable domain reads KAGVTQTPRYLIKTRGQQVTLSCSPISGHRSVSWYQQTPGQGLQFLFEYFSETQRNKGNFPGRFSGRQFSNSRSEMNVSTLELGDSALYLCASSLDRELSTDTQYFGPGTRLTVL.

The chain combines TRBV27 with TRBJ1-5; D may be TRBD1 (6 bases). The V and J ends lost 3 bases and 3 bases respectively, with 9 bases between them. This CDR3 contains 14 residues. Germline-derived CDR1 and CDR2 are MNHEY and SMNVEV (reference sequence). The CDR3 reads CASSFRGVNQPQHF. Here the CDR3 DNA reads TGTGCCAGCAGTTTCAGGGGAGTCAATCAGCCCCAGCATTTT.

V is TRBV28 and J is TRBJ2-7; possible D gene TRBD1, 7 bases. The CDR3 spans 17 residues. Trimming took 5 bases from V and 1 from J, leaving 21 bases between them. Germline-derived CDR1 and CDR2 are MDHEN and SYDVKM. The CDR3 DNA reads TGTGCCAGCAGTCCTTATCTTTCGACAGGGACTTCCTACGAGCAGTACTTC. Amino acid sequence: CASSPYLSTGTSYEQYF. The full variable domain, its missing parts supplied by reference TRBV28 and TRBJ2-7, is DVKVTQSSRYLVKRTGEKVFLECVQDMDHENMFWYRQDPGLGLRLIYFSYDVKMKEKGDIPEGYSVSREKKERFSLILESASTNQTSMYLCASSPYLSTGTSYEQYFGPGTRLTVT.

The chain couples TRBV19 to TRBJ2-7; 8 nucleotides line up with TRBD2. Losses at the gene ends were 2 bases for V and 4 bases for J; bases not matched to a gene: 7. CDR1 and CDR2 from the germline V gene are LNHDA and SQIVND (reference sequence). This CDR3 region has 15 residues. CDR3 nucleotides: TGTGCCAGTAGTATAACGGCTAGCGGGTTGTACGAGCAGTACTTC. Encoded protein: CASSITASGLYEQYF.

V is TRBV11-2 and J is TRBJ2-7; 9 bases fit TRBD1. Losses at the gene ends were 4 bases for V and 7 bases for J; bases not matched to a gene: 8. Germline V CDR1 and CDR2: SGHAT, FQNNGV. The CDR3 contains 14 residues. The CDR3 spells CASSSTQGALEQYF. The CDR3 nucleotides are TGTGCCAGCAGCTCAACACAGGGGGCTTTAGAGCAGTACTTC.

This chain uses TRBV6-5 with TRBJ2-7; D call uncertain. Germline V gene sequence: CDR1 MNHEY, CDR2 SVGAGI. Trimming stripped 5 bases from V and 5 bases from J, with 13 bases between. CDR3 length: 13 residues. The CDR3 region is CASSEEARNEQYF. The CDR3 DNA is TGTGCCAGCAGTGAAGAGGCGCGAAACGAGCAGTACTTC.

V and J are TRBV5-6 and TRBJ2-7; 7 nucleotides align to TRBD1. Losses at the gene ends were 1 base for V and 0 bases for J; bases not matched to a gene: 10. Germline values: CDR1 SGHDT, CDR2 YYEEEE. The length of the CDR3 is 17 residues. For the CDR3, the DNA is TGTGCCAGCAGCTTGTCGGCACGACAGGGCACCTCCTACGAGCAGTACTTC. Protein product: CASSLSARQGTSYEQYF. Based on the CDR3 plus reference TRBV5-6 and TRBJ2-7, the full variable domain is DAGVTQSPTHLIKTRGQQVTLRCSPKSGHDTVSWYQQALGQGPQFIFQYYEEEERQRGNFPDRFSGHQFPNYSSELNVNALLLGDSALYLCASSLSARQGTSYEQYFGPGTRLTVT.

There are a few counts of this clone. This chain uses TRBV7-6 with TRBJ2-1, with 10 bases matching TRBD2. The CDR3 loop spans 14 amino acids. V lost 4 bases, J lost 3 bases, and 0 bases stayed unmatched. From germline, CDR1 is SGHVS and CDR2 FNYEAQ. The DNA for the CDR3 is TGTGCCAGCAGCTCTAGCGGGAGCTACAATGAGCAGTTCTTC. This gives the protein CASSSSGSYNEQFF.

This clone was found once. The chain recombines TRBV9 with TRBJ2-4, with D possibly being TRBD2 (5 bases). The V gene lost 3 bases and the J gene lost 3 bases, with 22 bases spanning the gap. Per germline, CDR1 SGDLS and CDR2 YYNGEE. This CDR3 is 18 amino acids long. The CDR3 nucleotides read TGTGCCAGCAGCGAAGGGAGTGGAATAGTCTTAGGCAAAAACATTCAGTACTTC. This codes for CASSEGSGIVLGKNIQYF.